This T cell receptor (beta chain) came from a study of cytomegalovirus exposure and HLA in healthy donors (dated by TCRdb to 2016 to 2017). About the investigation overall: An earlier analysis of approximately 640 of the donors reported approximately 270 Gb of sequence data and some 120 million unique TCR beta sequences from about 180 million T cells. About 320 gigabases of sequencing data and some 85 million unique TCR sequences were included in an early release covering around 600 HLA-typed donors. The genetic ancestry cluster associated with self-reported Caucasian donors included about four fifths of the approximately 400 genotyped donors. The aim of the study was to test whether cataloging public T cell receptors could identify signatures of past pathogen exposure. The study profiled the T cell repertoires of hundreds of subjects by immunosequencing and related them to cytomegalovirus serostatus. A separate validation cohort of roughly 110 different subjects was used in addition to the roughly 620-subject first cohort. The study combined high-throughput TCR immunosequencing, statistical association of individual TCRs with disease status, and machine learning to predict cytomegalovirus infection status. A later analysis re-analyzed previously published TCR beta repertoires from roughly 600 donors and added high-resolution HLA genotyping to study TCR occurrence patterns. In the later analysis, no new phenotypic data were used to find candidate immune exposures; instead, reliance was placed on TCR beta sequences and their occurrence across donors. An earlier analysis of 587 of the donors used high-throughput TCR beta sequencing to judge whether each TCR beta V gene segment behaved as functional or pseudogenic. Donor age, sex, ethnicity and CMV serostatus were compiled together with the repertoire data. In a later genetic analysis, genome-wide SNP genotypes for about 65% of the roughly 670 donors were used, and that subset was treated as a discovery cohort. Every repertoire in the discovery cohort had been generated on one and the same sequencing platform. HLA typing included class I and class II loci at four-digit resolution. Typing coverage varied by locus: roughly 629-640 donors for A, B, C, DRB1 and DQB1; approximately 520 for DQA1; about 590 for DPA1; 400 to 480 for DPB1. Because of strong linkage in the cohort, roughly five DR-DQ haplotypes were treated as single units for association and clustering. Across about 370 genotyped donors of the cohort, an average of approximately 240,000 unique TCR beta nucleotide sequences per donor were sequenced, and approximately 19% of those sequences were non-productive.

On this clone itself: There is no known antigen for this receptor. No much larger clone exists at a distance of one base, and base qualities are not known.

The library relied on the immunoSEQ multiplex PCR assay. For the multiplex PCR, a mixture combining 60 forward primers for TCR Vbeta segments and 13 reverse primers for TCR Jbeta segments was used. The CDR3 region of rearranged TCR beta genes was amplified from genomic DNA by a multiplex PCR assay. The Illumina HiSeq System was used to sequence the amplified TCR beta libraries as 87-base-pair reads. The study's own analysis went as follows. A later analysis tallied roughly 76 million unique TCR beta chains across the 666 repertoires, and some 10 million of those chains were shared by two or more donors. A nearest-neighbor algorithm error-corrected the raw reads and collapsed the reads into unique sequences, merging closely related sequences to remove PCR and sequencing errors. Alignment of CDR3 sequences to IMGT reference sequences was used to assign V, D and J gene segments. For a sequence to be retained, at least a six-nucleotide match to both a V gene segment and a J gene segment was required. A rearrangement counted as productive if the CDR3 had no stop codons and remained in frame with V and J, and every other rearrangement counted as non-productive. CDR3 was defined by IMGT convention, running from the second conserved V-encoded cysteine to the conserved J-encoded phenylalanine. The earlier analysis of roughly 590 of the donors excluded sequences that lacked an unambiguous match to a single V gene segment. An earlier analysis of a few hundred of the donors called V segments functional above 56.7% productive rearrangements and segregating when the between-donor standard deviation exceeded 5%. To diagnose cytomegalovirus status from the catalog of TCR beta chain sequences, a statistical classification framework was built. V and J gene assignment, in a later analysis, came from comparing TCR nucleotide sequences with IMGT/GENE-DB human TR gene sequences. The TCRdist pipeline was used in a later analysis to assign CDR3 sequences and most-parsimonious VDJ recombination scenarios. In a later analysis, each TCR beta chain was defined by its CDR3 amino acid sequence together with its V-gene family, and reads lacking a unique V-gene family were excluded. A later analysis removed several hundred highly shared, low-generation-probability nucleotide sequences to deal with suspected cross-contamination and a sequencing artifact. In a later analysis, a clonal expansion index for each public chain was calculated from normalized within-repertoire ranks of inferred template counts. Generation probabilities in a later analysis came from a VDJ recombination model fitted to out-of-frame rearrangements, and those results were checked against IGoR. In a later analysis, hypergeometric tests were used to score TCR-TCR, TCR-HLA and TCR-CMV co-occurrence, with a repertoire-size bias correction applied to TCR pairs. To estimate false discovery rates, a later analysis permuted the HLA or CMV assignments 20 times. A later analysis grouped co-occurring TCRs with DBSCAN, adding TCRdist sequence similarity when clustering within HLA-allele-positive subsets. For co-occurrence clustering, repertoires with fewer than 30,000 or more than 120,000 public chains were excluded, along with four or five repertoires with anomalous nucleotide sharing. Held by TCRdb, this immuneACCESS table contains in-frame sequences only and omits some clones. Under half of the omission traces to an unresolved V gene where checked; the cause of the rest is unknown. V and J calls plus clone size are reproduced from that table; the DNA served to infer D and trimming. Within this sample are 150,000 to 200,000 clones, with around 81% of them counted one time only. The top ten constitute about 1.9% of the sample.

The cohort comprised around 690 healthy bone marrow donors. At the time of sampling, every cohort member was nominally healthy, though immune exposures that went unrecorded were likely present. The donor was CMV seropositive and belonged to the group of more than 250 seropositive cohort members. Each donor provided a peripheral blood sample, and peripheral blood mononuclear cells were used for TCR beta sequencing. Genomic DNA was extracted from the blood cell samples with the Qiagen DNeasy Blood Extraction Kit. Summary of the overall study and its limitations: A later analysis found that most CMV-associated TCR beta chains appeared HLA-restricted, with HLA associations seemingly driven largely by CMV exposure. According to a later analysis, parvovirus B19, influenza, CMV and Epstein-Barr virus appeared linked to several top co-occurrence clusters. In both the original and validation cohorts, the classifier was reported to diagnose cytomegalovirus status with high specificity and sensitivity. According to a later analysis, TCR association rates differed among HLA loci, with DRB1 alleles showing the most associated TCRs and HLA-C alleles showing the fewest. A later genetic analysis associated a missense DCLRE1C variant with V-gene and J-gene trimming of TCR beta chains, and an independent cohort replicated the association. Linkage disequilibrium might explain the correlated functional status among segregating V segments, but an unknown experimental factor could not be ruled out. Three of the identified cytomegalovirus-associated TCR beta chains were confirmed in vitro to be specific for cytomegalovirus antigens. In an earlier analysis of around 500 of the donors, most TCR beta V segments appeared in productive rearrangements about 90% or about 30% of the time, broadly matching IMGT annotations. Presence/absence analyses assumed roughly uniform sequencing depth across donors, an assumption that may not hold. Most TCR sequences were observed very rarely across donors, whereas some public TCRs were present in many individuals. A group of highly shared sequence variants was considered likely to be a technical artifact of the sequencing pipeline. A further reported finding was that TCR beta sequences accurately predicted the HLA-A and HLA-B alleles for most subjects in the first cohort. Some IMGT-functional V segments, including TRBV6-2 and TRBV6-3, could not be told apart with the 87-base-pair reads, so those segments were excluded. The cohort was sequenced for TCR beta chains only, and without alpha or paired-chain data the features that could be detected were limited. The authors suggested that the approach could potentially be extended to other disease states and immunological phenotypes. Immune exposure information for the cohort was limited to CMV serostatus. A later analysis associated about 17,000 TCR beta sequences with specific HLA alleles at a false discovery rate of 0.05. Because HLA typing was unavailable for some donors at each locus, only the typed subset was used in association tests. Approximately 18 rarely observed V segments, including chromosome 9 orphons, were excluded from the earlier analysis of approximately 500 of the donors because counts were too low. According to a later genetic analysis, donors in an Asian-associated ancestry cluster had fewer N-insertions in productive TCRs than the roughly 660-donor mean. In a later analysis, HLA-associated TCR beta chains were found to be more clonally expanded and to have lower generation probabilities than equally common non-associated chains. When HLA alleles, especially DR and DQ, strongly co-occurred, attributing TCR associations to individual alleles was difficult. The study listed 150 to 200 TCR beta chains as associated with cytomegalovirus.

For CDR1 and CDR2, the germline V gene lists MNHEY and SVGAGI. Trimming leaves V shorter by 2 bases and J shorter by 14 bases, with the junction holding 7 bases beyond the gene matches. The CDR3, from cysteine to phenylalanine, totals 13 residues. Only the CDR3 DNA stays, 39 bases, in frame from base 1. The sequenced sample consisted of PBMCs. This TCR came from a woman aged 18-29 years in good health and CMV-seropositive. This sequence uses TRBV6-5 and TRBJ1-5; 9 nucleotides in the junction match TRBD1. The DNA sequence is as follows: TGTGCCAGCAGTTACGGAACAGGGGGCGCTGAGCATTTT. Its protein is CASSYGTGGAEHF.